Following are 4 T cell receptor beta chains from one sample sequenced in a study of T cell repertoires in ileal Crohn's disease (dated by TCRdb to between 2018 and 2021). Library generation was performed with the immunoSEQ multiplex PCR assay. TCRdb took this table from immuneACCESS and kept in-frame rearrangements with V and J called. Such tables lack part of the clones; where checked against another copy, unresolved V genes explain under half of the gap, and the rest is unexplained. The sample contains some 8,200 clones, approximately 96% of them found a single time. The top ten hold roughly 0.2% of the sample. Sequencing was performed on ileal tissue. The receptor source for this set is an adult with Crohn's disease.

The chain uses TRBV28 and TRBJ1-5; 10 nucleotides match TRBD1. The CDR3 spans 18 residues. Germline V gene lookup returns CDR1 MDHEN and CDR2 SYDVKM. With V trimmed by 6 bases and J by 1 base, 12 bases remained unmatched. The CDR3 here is CASSRRRQGAGSNQPQHF. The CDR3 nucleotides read TGTGCCAGCAGCCGCAGACGACAGGGGGCCGGAAGCAATCAGCCCCAGCATTTT.

In DNA form, the CDR3 reads TGTGCCAGCAGCCCCCGCGGGGGGTTGGAGACCCAGTACTTC. It translates to CASSPRGGLETQYF. This chain joins TRBV9 and TRBJ2-5; 8 positions match TRBD2. This CDR3 contains 14 residues. CDR1 SGDLS and CDR2 YYNGEE come from the germline V gene. J lost 5 bases, V lost 4 bases, and 7 bases had no gene match.

The CDR3 is CASSPGTGGYGNYGYTF. The CDR3 nucleotides are TGTGCCAGCAGCCCCGGGACAGGGGGTTACGGTAACTATGGCTACACCTTC. The chain carries TRBV5-6 and TRBJ1-2; 11 bases fit TRBD1. Germline loops: CDR1 SGHDT, CDR2 YYEEEE. V lost 4 bases, J lost 1 base, and 9 bases stayed unmatched. The CDR3 is made up of 17 amino acids.

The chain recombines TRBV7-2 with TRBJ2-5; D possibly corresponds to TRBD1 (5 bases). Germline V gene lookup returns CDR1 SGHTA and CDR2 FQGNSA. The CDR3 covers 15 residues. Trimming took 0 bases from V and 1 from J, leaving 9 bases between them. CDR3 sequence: CASSLAGPAQETQYF. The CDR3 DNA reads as TGTGCCAGCAGCTTAGCGGGGCCAGCCCAAGAGACCCAGTACTTC.